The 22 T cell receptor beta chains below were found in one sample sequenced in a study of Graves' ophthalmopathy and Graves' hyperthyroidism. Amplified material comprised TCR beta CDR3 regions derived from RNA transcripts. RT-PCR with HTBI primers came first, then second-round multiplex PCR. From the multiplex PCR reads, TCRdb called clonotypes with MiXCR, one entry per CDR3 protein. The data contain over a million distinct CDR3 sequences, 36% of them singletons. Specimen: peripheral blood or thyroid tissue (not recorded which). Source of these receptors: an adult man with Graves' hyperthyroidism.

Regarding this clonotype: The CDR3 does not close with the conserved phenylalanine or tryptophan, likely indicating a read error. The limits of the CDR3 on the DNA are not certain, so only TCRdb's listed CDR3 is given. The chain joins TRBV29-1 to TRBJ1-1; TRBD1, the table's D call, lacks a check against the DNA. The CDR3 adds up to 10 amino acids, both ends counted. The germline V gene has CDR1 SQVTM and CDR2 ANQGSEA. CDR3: CSVGTGMGIY.

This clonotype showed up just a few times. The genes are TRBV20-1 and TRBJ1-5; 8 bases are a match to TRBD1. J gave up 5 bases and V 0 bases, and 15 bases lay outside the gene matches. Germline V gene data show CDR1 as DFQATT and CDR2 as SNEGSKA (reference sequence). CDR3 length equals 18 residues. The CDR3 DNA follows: TGCAGTGCTAGAGATTTTTTTAGACAGGGGCTTAACGATCAGCCCCAGCATTTT. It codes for CSARDFFRQGLNDQPQHF.

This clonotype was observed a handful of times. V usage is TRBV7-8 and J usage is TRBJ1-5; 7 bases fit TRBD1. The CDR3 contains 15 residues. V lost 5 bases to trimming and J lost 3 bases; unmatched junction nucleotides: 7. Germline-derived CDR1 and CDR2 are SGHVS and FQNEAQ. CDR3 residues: CASSPRGGTNQPQHF. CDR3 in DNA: TGTGCCAGCAGCCCCAGGGGGGGGACCAATCAGCCCCAGCATTTT.

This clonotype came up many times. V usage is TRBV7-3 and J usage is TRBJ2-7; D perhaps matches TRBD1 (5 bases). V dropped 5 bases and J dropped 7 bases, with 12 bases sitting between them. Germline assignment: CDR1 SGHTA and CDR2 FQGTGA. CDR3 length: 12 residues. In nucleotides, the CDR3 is TGTGCCAGCAGCCTACCACCAGGGGAGCAGTACTTC. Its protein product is CASSLPPGEQYF. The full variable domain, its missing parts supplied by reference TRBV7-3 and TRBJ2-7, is GAGVSQTPSNKVTEKGKYVELRCDPISGHTALYWYRQSLGQGPEFLIYFQGTGAADDSGLPNDRFFAVRPEGSVSTLKIQRTERGDSAVYLCASSLPPGEQYFGPGTRLTVT.

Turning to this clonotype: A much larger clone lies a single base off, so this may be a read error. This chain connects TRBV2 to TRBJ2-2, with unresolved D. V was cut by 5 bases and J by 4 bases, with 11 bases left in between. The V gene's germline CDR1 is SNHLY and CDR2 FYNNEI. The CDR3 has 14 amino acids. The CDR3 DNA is TGTGCCAGCAGTCGGTCGGAACTCACCGGGGAGCTGTTTTTT. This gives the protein CASSRSELTGELFF. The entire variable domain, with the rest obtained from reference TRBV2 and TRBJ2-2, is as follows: EPEVTQTPSHQVTQMGQEVILRCVPISNHLYFYWYRQILGQKVEFLVSFYNNEISEKSEIFDDQFSVERPDGSNFTLKIRSTKLEDSAMYFCASSRSELTGELFFGEGSRLTVL.

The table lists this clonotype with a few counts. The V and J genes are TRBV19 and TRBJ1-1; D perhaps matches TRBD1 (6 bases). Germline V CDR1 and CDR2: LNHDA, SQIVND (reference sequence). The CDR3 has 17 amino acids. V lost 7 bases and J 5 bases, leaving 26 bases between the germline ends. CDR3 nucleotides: TGTGCCAGTATTCGGCCGGGGCTTACAGGGCGGGGGACTGAAGCTTTCTTT. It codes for CASIRPGLTGRGTEAFF.

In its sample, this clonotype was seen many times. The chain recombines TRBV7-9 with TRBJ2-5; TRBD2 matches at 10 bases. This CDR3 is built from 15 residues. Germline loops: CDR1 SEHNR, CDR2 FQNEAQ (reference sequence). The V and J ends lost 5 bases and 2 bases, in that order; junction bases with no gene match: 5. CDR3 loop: CASSDERGGQETQYF. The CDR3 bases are TGTGCCAGCAGCGATGAGCGGGGGGGACAAGAGACCCAGTACTTC.

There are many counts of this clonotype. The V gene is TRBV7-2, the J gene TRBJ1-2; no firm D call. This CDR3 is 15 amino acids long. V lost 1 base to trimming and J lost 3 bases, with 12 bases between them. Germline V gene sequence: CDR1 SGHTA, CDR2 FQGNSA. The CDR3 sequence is CASSLGSPVHYGYTF. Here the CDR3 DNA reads TGTGCCAGCAGCTTAGGATCCCCCGTCCACTATGGCTACACCTTC.

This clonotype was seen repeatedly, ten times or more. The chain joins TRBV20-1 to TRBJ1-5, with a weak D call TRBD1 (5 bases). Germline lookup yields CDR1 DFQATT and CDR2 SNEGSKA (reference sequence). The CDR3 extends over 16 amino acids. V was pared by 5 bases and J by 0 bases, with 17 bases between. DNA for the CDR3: TGCAGTGCTCTTCAGGGATGGGGGGATAGCAATCAGCCCCAGCATTTT. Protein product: CSALQGWGDSNQPQHF.

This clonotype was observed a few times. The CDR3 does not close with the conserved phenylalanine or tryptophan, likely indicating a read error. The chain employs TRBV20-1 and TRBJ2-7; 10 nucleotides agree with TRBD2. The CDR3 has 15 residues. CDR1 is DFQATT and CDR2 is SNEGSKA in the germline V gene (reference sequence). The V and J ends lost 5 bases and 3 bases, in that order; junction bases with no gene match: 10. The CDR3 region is CSAPKAGTSDYEQYL. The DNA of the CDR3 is TGCAGTGCTCCCAAAGCCGGGACTAGCGACTACGAGCAGTACCTC.

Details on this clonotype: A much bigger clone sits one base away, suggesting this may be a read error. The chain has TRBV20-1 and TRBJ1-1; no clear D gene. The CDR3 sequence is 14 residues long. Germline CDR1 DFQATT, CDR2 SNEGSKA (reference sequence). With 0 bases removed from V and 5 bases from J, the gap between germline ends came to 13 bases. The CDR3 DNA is TGCAGTGCTAGAGAGGTAGGGATAGGGACTGAAGCTTTCTTT. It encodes CSAREVGIGTEAFF.

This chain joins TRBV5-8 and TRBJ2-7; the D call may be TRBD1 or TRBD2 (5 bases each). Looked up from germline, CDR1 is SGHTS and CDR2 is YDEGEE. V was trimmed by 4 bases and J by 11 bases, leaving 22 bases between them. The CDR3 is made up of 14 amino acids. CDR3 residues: CASSTGTPSKLEYF. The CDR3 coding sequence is TGTGCCAGCAGCACCGGGACCCCCAGTAAGCTTGAGTACTTC.

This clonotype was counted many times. The CDR3 DNA sequence: TGTGCCAGCAGCCGCCGGGACAGGGACAATCAGCCCCAGCATTTT. It codes for CASSRRDRDNQPQHF. The chain recombines TRBV12-3 or TRBV12-4 with TRBJ1-5; 9 bases map to TRBD1. Trimming at V came to 6 bases and at J to 3 bases, leaving 6 bases not matched to a gene. The CDR3 runs to 15 residues.

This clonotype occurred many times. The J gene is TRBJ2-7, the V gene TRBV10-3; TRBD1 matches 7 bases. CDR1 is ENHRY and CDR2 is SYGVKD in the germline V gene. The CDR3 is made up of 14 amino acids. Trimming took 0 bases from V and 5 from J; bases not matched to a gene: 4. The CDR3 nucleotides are TGTGCCATCAGTGAGTCGGACAGGAACAACGAGCAGTACTTC. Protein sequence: CAISESDRNNEQYF.

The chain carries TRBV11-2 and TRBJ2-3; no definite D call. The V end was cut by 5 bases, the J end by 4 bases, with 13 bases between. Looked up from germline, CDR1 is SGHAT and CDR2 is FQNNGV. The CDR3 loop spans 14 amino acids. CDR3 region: CASSLNEQSDTQYF. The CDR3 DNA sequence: TGTGCCAGCAGCCTGAACGAACAGTCAGATACGCAGTATTTT.

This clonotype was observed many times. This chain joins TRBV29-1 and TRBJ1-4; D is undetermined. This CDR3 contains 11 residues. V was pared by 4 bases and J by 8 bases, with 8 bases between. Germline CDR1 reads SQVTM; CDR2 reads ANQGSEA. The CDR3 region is CSVVTGEKLFF. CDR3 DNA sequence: TGCAGCGTTGTTACGGGGGAAAAACTGTTTTTT.

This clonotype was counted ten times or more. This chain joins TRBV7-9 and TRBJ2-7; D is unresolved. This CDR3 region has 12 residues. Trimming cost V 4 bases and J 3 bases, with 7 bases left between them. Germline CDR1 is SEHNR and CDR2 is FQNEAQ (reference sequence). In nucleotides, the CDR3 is TGTGCCAGCAGCTCCGGTTTCTACGAGCAGTACTTC. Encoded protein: CASSSGFYEQYF.

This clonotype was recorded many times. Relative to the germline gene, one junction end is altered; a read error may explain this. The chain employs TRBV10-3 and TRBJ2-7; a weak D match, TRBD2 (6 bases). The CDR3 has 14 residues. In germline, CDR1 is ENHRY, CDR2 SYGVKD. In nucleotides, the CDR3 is TGTGCCAGCAGTGGCCGGGACTCCCTTCGCGAGCAGTACTTC. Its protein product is CASSGRDSLREQYF.

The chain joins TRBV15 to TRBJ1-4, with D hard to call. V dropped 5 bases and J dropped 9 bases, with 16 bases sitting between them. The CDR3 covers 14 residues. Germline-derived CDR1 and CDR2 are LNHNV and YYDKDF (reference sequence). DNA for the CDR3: TGTGCCACCAGCGGAGGTCGTGGAGGAAAAAAACTGTTTTTT. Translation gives CATSGGRGGKKLFF.

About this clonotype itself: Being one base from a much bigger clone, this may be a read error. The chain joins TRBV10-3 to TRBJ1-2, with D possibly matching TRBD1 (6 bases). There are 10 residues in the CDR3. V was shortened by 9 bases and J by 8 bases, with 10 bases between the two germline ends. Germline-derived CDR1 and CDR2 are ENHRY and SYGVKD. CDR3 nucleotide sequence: TGTGCCATACAGGGCTTGGGCTACACCTTC. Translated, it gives CAIQGLGYTF.

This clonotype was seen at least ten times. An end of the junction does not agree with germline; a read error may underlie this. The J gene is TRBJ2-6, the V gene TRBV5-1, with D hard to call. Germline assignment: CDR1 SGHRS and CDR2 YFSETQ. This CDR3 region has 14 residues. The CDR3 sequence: CASSPASGANVLTF. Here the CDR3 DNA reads TGTGCCAGCTCCCCCGCCTCTGGGGCCAACGTCCTGACTTTC.

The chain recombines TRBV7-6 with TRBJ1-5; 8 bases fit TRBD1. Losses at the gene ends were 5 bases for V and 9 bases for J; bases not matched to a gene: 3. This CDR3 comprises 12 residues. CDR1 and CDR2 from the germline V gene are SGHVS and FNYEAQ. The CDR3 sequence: CASSVDRAPQHF. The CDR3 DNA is TGTGCCAGCAGCGTGGACAGGGCGCCCCAGCATTTT.